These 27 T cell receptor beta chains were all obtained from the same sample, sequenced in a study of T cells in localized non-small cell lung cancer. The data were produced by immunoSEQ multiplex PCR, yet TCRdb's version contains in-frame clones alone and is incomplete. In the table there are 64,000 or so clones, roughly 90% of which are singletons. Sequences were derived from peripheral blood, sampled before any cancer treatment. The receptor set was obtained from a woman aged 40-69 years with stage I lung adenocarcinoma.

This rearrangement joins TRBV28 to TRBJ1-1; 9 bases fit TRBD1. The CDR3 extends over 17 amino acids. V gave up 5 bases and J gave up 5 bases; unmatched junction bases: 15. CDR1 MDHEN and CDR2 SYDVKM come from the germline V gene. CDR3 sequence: CASSPTAPGQGSTEAFF. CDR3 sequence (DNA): TGTGCCAGCAGTCCCACGGCTCCGGGACAGGGATCGACTGAAGCTTTCTTT. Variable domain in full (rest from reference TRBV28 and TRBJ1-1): DVKVTQSSRYLVKRTGEKVFLECVQDMDHENMFWYRQDPGLGLRLIYFSYDVKMKEKGDIPEGYSVSREKKERFSLILESASTNQTSMYLCASSPTAPGQGSTEAFFGQGTRLTVV.

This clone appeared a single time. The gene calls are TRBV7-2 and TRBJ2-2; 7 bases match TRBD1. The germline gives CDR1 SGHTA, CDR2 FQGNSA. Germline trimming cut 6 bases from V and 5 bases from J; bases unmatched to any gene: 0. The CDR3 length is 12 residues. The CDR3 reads CASRDRTGELFF. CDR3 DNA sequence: TGTGCCAGCAGGGACAGGACCGGGGAGCTGTTTTTT.

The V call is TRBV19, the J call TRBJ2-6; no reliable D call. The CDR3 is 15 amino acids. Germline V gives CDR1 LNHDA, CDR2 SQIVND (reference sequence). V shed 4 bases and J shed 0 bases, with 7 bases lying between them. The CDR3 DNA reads TGTGCCAGTAGTACGCGGTACTCTGGGGCCAACGTCCTGACTTTC. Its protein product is CASSTRYSGANVLTF.

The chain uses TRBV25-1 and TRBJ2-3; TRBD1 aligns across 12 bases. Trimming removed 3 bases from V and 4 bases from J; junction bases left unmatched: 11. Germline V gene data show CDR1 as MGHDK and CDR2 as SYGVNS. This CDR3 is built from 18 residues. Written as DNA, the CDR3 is TGTGCCAGCAGTGACCGACCAGGGACAGGGGGCGCTTCAGATACGCAGTATTTT. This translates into CASSDRPGTGGASDTQYF.

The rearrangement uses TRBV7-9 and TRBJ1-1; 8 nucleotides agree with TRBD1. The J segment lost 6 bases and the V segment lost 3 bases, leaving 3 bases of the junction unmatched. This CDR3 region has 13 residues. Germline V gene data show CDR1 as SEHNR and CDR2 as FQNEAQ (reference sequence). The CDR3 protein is CASSLTGASEAFF. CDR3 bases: TGTGCCAGCAGCTTGACAGGGGCTTCTGAAGCTTTCTTT.

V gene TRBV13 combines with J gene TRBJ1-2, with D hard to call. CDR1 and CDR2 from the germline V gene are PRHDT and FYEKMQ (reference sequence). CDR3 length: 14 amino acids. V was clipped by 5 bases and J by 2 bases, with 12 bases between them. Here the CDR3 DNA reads TGTGCCAGCAGCCCATTCGAGACCAACTATGGCTACACCTTC. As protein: CASSPFETNYGYTF. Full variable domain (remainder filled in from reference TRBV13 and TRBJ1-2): AAGVIQSPRHLIKEKRETATLKCYPIPRHDTVYWYQQGPGQDPQFLISFYEKMQSDKGSIPDRFSAQQFSDYHSELNMSSLELGDSALYFCASSPFETNYGYTFGSGTRLTVV.

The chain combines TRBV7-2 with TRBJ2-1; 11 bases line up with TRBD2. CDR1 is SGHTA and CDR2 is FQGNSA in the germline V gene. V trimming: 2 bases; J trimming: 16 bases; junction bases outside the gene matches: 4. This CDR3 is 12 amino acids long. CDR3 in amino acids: CASSLLAGGLFF. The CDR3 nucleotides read TGTGCCAGCAGCTTACTAGCGGGAGGCTTATTCTTC.

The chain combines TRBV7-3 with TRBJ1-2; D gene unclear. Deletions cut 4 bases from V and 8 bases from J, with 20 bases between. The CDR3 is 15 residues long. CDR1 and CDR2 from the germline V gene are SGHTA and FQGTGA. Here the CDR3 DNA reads TGTGCCAGCAGCTCCTCCCCCCCGGCCCTTGTGGGCTACACCTTC. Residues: CASSSSPPALVGYTF.

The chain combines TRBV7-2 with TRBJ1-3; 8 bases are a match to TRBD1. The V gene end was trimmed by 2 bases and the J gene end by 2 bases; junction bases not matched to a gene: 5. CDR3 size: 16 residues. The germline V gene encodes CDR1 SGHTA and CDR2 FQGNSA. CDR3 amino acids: CASSLNTGGAGNTIYF. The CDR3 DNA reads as TGTGCCAGCAGCTTAAATACAGGGGGTGCTGGAAACACCATATATTTT.

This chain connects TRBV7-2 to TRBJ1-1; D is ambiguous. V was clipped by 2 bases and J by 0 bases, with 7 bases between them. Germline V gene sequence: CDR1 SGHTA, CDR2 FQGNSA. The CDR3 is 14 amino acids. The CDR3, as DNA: TGTGCCAGCAGCTTAAGGTCCATGAACACTGAAGCTTTCTTT. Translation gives CASSLRSMNTEAFF.

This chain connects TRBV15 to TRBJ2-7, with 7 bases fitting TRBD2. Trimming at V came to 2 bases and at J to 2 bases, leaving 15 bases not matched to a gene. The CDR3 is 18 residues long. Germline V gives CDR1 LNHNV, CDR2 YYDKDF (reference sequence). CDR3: CATSRLHGEGGTPYEQYF. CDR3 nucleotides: TGTGCCACCAGCAGACTTCACGGGGAGGGAGGAACCCCCTACGAGCAGTACTTC.

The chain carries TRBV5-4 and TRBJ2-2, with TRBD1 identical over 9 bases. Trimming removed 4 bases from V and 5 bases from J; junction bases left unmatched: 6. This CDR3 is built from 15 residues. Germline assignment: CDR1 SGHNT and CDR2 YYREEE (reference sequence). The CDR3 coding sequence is TGTGCCAGCAGCCTACAGGGGGCAGAAACCGGGGAGCTGTTTTTT. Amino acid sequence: CASSLQGAETGELFF. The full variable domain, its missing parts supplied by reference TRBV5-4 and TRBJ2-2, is ETGVTQSPTHLIKTRGQQVTLRCSSQSGHNTVSWYQQALGQGPQFIFQYYREEENGRGNFPPRFSGLQFPNYSSELNVNALELDDSALYLCASSLQGAETGELFFGEGSRLTVL.

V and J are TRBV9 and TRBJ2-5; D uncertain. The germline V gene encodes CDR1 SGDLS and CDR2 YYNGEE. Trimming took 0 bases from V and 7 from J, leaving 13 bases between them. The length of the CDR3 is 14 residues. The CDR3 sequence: CASSVDWLWGTQYF. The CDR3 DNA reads TGTGCCAGCAGCGTAGACTGGCTTTGGGGGACCCAGTACTTC.

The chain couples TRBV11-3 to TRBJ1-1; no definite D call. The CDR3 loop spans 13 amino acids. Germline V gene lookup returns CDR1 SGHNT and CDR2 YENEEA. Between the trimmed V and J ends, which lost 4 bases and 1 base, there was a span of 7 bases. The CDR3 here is CASSSDGNTEAFF. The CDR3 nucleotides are TGTGCCAGCAGCTCCGACGGGAACACTGAAGCTTTCTTT.

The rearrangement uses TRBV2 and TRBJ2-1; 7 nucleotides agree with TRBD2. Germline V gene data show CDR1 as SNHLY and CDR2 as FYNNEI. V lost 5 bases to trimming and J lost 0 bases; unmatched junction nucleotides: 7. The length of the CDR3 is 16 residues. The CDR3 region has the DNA TGTGCCAGCAGTCTATTCAGCGGGACCTCCTACAATGAGCAGTTCTTC. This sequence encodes CASSLFSGTSYNEQFF.

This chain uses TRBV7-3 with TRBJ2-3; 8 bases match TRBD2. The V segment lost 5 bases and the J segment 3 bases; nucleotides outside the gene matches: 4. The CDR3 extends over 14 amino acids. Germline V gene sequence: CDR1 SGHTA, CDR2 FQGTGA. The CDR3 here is CASSPGTRTDTQYF. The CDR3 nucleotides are TGTGCCAGCAGCCCCGGGACTAGAACAGATACGCAGTATTTT.

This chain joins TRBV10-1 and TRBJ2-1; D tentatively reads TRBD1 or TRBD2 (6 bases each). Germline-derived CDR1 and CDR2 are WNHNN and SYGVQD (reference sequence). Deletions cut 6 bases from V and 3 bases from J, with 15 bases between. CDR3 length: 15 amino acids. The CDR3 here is CASSPVGGIYNEQFF. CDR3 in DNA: TGCGCCAGCAGCCCCGTGGGGGGCATCTACAATGAGCAGTTCTTC.

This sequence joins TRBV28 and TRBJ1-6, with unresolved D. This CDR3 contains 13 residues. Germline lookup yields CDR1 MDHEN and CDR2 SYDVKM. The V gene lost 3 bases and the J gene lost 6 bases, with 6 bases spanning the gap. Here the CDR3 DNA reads TGTGCCAGCAGTTTCACAACTAATTCACCCCTCCACTTT. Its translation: CASSFTTNSPLHF. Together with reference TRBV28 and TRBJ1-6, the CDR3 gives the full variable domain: DVKVTQSSRYLVKRTGEKVFLECVQDMDHENMFWYRQDPGLGLRLIYFSYDVKMKEKGDIPEGYSVSREKKERFSLILESASTNQTSMYLCASSFTTNSPLHFGNGTRLTVT.

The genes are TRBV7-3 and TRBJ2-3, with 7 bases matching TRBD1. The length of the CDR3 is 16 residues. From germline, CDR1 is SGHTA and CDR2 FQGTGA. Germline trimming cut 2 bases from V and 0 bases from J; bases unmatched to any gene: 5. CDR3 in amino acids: CASSLGQAASTDTQYF. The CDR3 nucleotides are TGTGCCAGCAGCTTAGGACAGGCGGCGAGCACAGATACGCAGTATTTT.

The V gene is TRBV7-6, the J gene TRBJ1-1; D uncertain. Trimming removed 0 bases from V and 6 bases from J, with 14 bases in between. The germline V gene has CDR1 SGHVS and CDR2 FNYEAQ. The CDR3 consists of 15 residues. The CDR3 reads CASSLAPAVTSEAFF. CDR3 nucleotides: TGTGCCAGCAGCTTAGCGCCAGCCGTCACGTCTGAAGCTTTCTTT.

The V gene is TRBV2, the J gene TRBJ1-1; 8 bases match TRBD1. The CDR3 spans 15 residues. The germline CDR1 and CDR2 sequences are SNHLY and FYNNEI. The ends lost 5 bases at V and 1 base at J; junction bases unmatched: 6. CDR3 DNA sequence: TGTGCCAGCAGTATGACAGGGGCCCCGAACACTGAAGCTTTCTTT. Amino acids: CASSMTGAPNTEAFF. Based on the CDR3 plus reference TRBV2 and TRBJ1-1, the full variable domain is EPEVTQTPSHQVTQMGQEVILRCVPISNHLYFYWYRQILGQKVEFLVSFYNNEISEKSEIFDDQFSVERPDGSNFTLKIRSTKLEDSAMYFCASSMTGAPNTEAFFGQGTRLTVV.

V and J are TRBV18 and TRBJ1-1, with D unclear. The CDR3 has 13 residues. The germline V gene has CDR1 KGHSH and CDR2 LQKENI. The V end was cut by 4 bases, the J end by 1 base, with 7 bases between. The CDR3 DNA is TGTGCCAGCTCACGACAATGGAACACTGAAGCTTTCTTT. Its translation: CASSRQWNTEAFF.

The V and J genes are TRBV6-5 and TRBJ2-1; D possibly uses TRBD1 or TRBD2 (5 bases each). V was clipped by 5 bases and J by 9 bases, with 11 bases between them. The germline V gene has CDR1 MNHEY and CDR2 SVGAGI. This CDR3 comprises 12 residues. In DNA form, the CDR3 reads TGTGCCAGCAGTCAGGGCGGAGGTGAGCAGTTCTTC. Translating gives CASSQGGGEQFF.

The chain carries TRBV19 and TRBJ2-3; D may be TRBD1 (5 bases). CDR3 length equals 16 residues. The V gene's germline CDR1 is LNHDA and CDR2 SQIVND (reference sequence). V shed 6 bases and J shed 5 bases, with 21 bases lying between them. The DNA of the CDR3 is TGTGCCAGTAGCGGATTATCGAGCAGGGAAGGAGATACGCAGTATTTT. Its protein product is CASSGLSSREGDTQYF.

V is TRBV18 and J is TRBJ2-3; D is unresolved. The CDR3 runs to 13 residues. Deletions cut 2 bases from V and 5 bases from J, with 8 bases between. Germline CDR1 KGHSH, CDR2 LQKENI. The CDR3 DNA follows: TGTGCCAGCTCACCAAGAAGAGAAGATACGCAGTATTTT. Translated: CASSPRREDTQYF.

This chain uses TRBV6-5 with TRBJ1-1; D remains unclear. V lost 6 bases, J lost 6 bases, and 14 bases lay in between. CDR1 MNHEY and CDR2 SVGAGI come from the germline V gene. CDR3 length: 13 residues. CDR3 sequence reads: CASSQGEAPEAFF. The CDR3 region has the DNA TGTGCCAGCAGCCAAGGAGAGGCCCCTGAAGCTTTCTTT.

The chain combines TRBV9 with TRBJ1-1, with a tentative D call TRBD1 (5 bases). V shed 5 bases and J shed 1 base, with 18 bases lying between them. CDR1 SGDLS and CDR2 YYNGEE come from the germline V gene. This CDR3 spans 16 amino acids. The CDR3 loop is CASRPGTSLRNTEAFF. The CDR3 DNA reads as TGTGCCAGCAGACCGGGGACGTCCCTGCGGAACACTGAAGCTTTCTTT.